The next 12 T cell receptor beta chains were all read from a single sample in a study of blood T cell repertoires in COVID-19. Using immunoSEQ multiplex PCR, the repertoire was profiled, and TCRdb retains in-frame clones only, with some absent. Of roughly 120,000 clones detected, over 85% appear once; the ten largest clones hold roughly 3.7%. The sample was peripheral blood. The source is a man aged 45-65 years with active COVID-19.

This chain links TRBV5-6 with TRBJ2-3; tentatively, D is TRBD2 (6 bases). The CDR3 loop spans 15 amino acids. Germline CDR1 reads SGHDT; CDR2 reads YYEEEE. Trimming left V 0 bases short and J 4 bases short, with 12 bases between. The CDR3 DNA reads as TGTGCCAGCAGCTTGGTGGCGGGGACCGCAGATACGCAGTATTTT. Translated, it gives CASSLVAGTADTQYF.

The sample holds one count of this clone. The rearrangement links TRBV2 to TRBJ2-2; D is uncertain. The CDR3 length is 14 residues. V was trimmed by 4 bases and J by 4 bases, leaving 10 bases between them. Per germline, CDR1 SNHLY and CDR2 FYNNEI. The CDR3 is CASSGSRPTGELFF. The DNA for the CDR3 is TGTGCCAGCAGTGGGTCTAGGCCCACCGGGGAGCTGTTTTTT.

This chain connects TRBV7-2 to TRBJ2-5, with 15 bases identical to TRBD2. Germline loops: CDR1 SGHTA, CDR2 FQGNSA. V lost 6 bases to trimming and J lost 1 base; unmatched junction nucleotides: 9. CDR3 size: 18 residues. The CDR3 region has the DNA TGTGCCAGCAGACCCCCGGGACTAGCGGGAGGACTCCAAGAGACCCAGTACTTC. This translates into CASRPPGLAGGLQETQYF.

J is TRBJ1-6 and V is TRBV19, with TRBD1 identical over 8 bases. This CDR3 has 15 amino acids. Germline V gene data show CDR1 as LNHDA and CDR2 as SQIVND (reference sequence). V was clipped by 7 bases and J by 7 bases; unmatched bases: 9. CDR3 residues: CASKRVQGENSPLHF. The CDR3 DNA is TGTGCCAGTAAAAGGGTACAGGGGGAGAATTCACCCCTCCACTTT.

The chain uses TRBV12-3 or TRBV12-4 and TRBJ2-1; D is unclear. Trimming left V 10 bases short and J 9 bases short, with 7 bases between. The CDR3 contains 9 residues. The CDR3 nucleotides read TGTGCCAAGCCCGGTGAGCAGTTCTTC. This translates into CAKPGEQFF.

The V gene is TRBV11-2, the J gene TRBJ1-1, with D perhaps TRBD1 (5 bases). The CDR3 has 15 amino acids. Germline V gene sequence: CDR1 SGHAT, CDR2 FQNNGV. Between the trimmed V and J ends, which lost 4 bases and 4 bases, there was a span of 16 bases. The CDR3 DNA is TGTGCCAGCAGCTACCGGGGGTCTGCGGTCACTGAAGCTTTCTTT. Its translation is CASSYRGSAVTEAFF.

The CDR3, as DNA: TGTGCCAGCAGCCAAGAGGCGGGTAACCAAGAGACCCAGTACTTC. This codes for CASSQEAGNQETQYF. This chain connects TRBV3-1 (or the pseudogene TRBV3-2) to TRBJ2-5; a weak D match, TRBD2 (5 bases). The V end was cut by 0 bases, the J end by 0 bases, with 8 bases between. This CDR3 has 15 residues. Per the germline V gene, CDR1 is LGHDT and CDR2 is YNNKEL (reference sequence).

The CDR3 DNA reads TGTGCCACCAGCAGAGGGGCGGGGTTCCACGAGCAGTACTTC. The encoded protein is CATSRGAGFHEQYF. This sequence joins TRBV15 and TRBJ2-7; perhaps TRBD2 as D (6 bases). The CDR3 has 14 amino acids. In germline, CDR1 is LNHNV, CDR2 YYDKDF (reference sequence). Trimming took 1 base from V and 5 from J, leaving 12 bases between them.

The V call is TRBV12-5, the J call TRBJ2-4; D unclear. CDR1 and CDR2 (germline): LGHNT, FRNRAP. The V end was cut by 2 bases, the J end by 9 bases, with 5 bases between. The CDR3 spans 11 residues. The CDR3 loop is CASGLYSIQYF. For the CDR3, the DNA is TGTGCTAGTGGTTTGTATAGCATTCAGTACTTC.

The chain uses TRBV7-8 and TRBJ2-1; D possibly corresponds to TRBD2 (7 bases). CDR3 length: 16 amino acids. The germline V and J ends were trimmed by 5 bases and 2 bases, with 16 bases remaining between them. Per the germline V gene, CDR1 is SGHVS and CDR2 is FQNEAQ. DNA for the CDR3: TGTGCCAGCAGCGAGATGTCCGGGGGGCCCTACAATGAGCAGTTCTTC. It codes for CASSEMSGGPYNEQFF. Full variable domain (rest looked up from reference TRBV7-8 and TRBJ2-1): GAGVSQSPRYKVAKRGQDVALRCDPISGHVSLFWYQQALGQGPEFLTYFQNEAQLDKSGLPSDRFFAERPEGSVSTLKIQRTQQEDSAVYLCASSEMSGGPYNEQFFGPGTRLTVL.

In its sample, this clone was seen once. The chain joins TRBV5-1 to TRBJ2-3; 8 positions agree with TRBD2. CDR1 and CDR2 from the germline V gene are SGHRS and YFSETQ. J was trimmed by 5 bases and V by 4 bases; bases with no gene match: 9. CDR3 length equals 15 residues. The CDR3 DNA reads as TGCGCCAGCAGCGAGACGGGACTAGTTGTAGATACGCAGTATTTT. Residues: CASSETGLVVDTQYF.

The gene calls are TRBV3-1 (or the pseudogene TRBV3-2) and TRBJ2-5; D call uncertain. The CDR3 consists of 16 residues. V lost 4 bases and J lost 2, with 17 bases in between. CDR1 is LGHDT, CDR2 YNNKEL, per germline (reference sequence). CDR3 amino acids: CASSLLSSPSQETQYF. In DNA form, the CDR3 reads TGTGCCAGCAGCCTCTTGAGTAGTCCATCTCAAGAGACCCAGTACTTC.